These T cell receptor beta chains were read from a single sample in a study of long-term antiretroviral therapy in people with HIV. TCRdb's table, derived via immunoSEQ multiplex PCR, lists solely in-frame clones and lacks some. The data show about 26,000 clones, 82% seen once. Source: unsorted PBMCs, taken 2.9 years after starting antiretroviral therapy. Receptors originate from a man in his fifties or sixties with HIV. CDR3s include the opening cysteine and the closing phenylalanine or tryptophan. The D gene is left open where the match is weak. Size tells how often a clone was seen (once, few, many) or the class of an expanded clone, and some rows leave it out.

-,12,TRBV7-3,-,TRBJ2-1,CASSPGGDEQFF,TGTGCCAGCAGCCCAGGGGGGGATGAGCAGTTCTTC
few,15,TRBV18,-,TRBJ1-1,CASSPIVQRGLEAFF,TGTGCCAGCTCCCCCATTGTACAGAGAGGGCTTGAAGCTTTCTTT
-,12,TRBV18,-,TRBJ2-5,CASSKYQETQYF,TGTGCCAGCTCGAAATATCAAGAGACCCAGTACTTC
-,19,TRBV7-9,TRBD1,TRBJ2-7,CASSHSGTGLSPLPYEQYF,TGTGCCAGCAGCCATTCCGGGACAGGGCTGTCGCCCCTCCCGTACGAGCAGTACTTC
once,14,TRBV19,-,TRBJ1-1,CASSIVLEGVEAFF,TGTGCCAGTAGTATTGTCCTGGAAGGAGTTGAAGCTTTCTTT
-,16,TRBV4-3,TRBD1,TRBJ1-6,CASSPTRGPPHSPLHF,TGCGCCAGCAGCCCAACCAGGGGGCCCCCCCATTCACCCCTCCACTTT
-,14,TRBV9,-,TRBJ2-7,CASSARQPADEQYF,TGTGCCAGCAGCGCCCGACAGCCCGCGGACGAGCAGTACTTC
-,18,TRBV7-2,-,TRBJ2-1,CASSLVRRGRGSYNEQFF,TGTGCCAGCAGCTTAGTAAGGAGGGGGCGAGGCTCCTACAATGAGCAGTTCTTC
-,13,TRBV28,TRBD1,TRBJ1-2,CASSLGQGVWYTF,TGTGCCAGCAGTTTGGGACAGGGGGTTTGGTACACCTTC
-,15,TRBV29-1,-,TRBJ1-1,CSVEGRGGPRTEAFF,TGCAGCGTTGAGGGGAGAGGGGGGCCGCGGACTGAAGCTTTCTTT
-,15,TRBV7-3,-,TRBJ2-3,CASSSTGRRTDTQYF,TGTGCCAGCAGCTCGACAGGACGCCGCACAGATACGCAGTATTTT
-,12,TRBV7-9,-,TRBJ1-5,CASSLGTQPQHF,TGTGCCAGCAGCTTGGGAACTCAGCCCCAGCATTTT
-,15,TRBV5-6,TRBD1,TRBJ2-2,CASSSPQGWTGELFF,TGTGCCAGCAGCTCACCACAGGGGTGGACCGGGGAGCTGTTTTTT
-,15,TRBV19,TRBD1,TRBJ1-6,CASKGRTGLNSPLHF,TGTGCCAGTAAAGGAAGGACAGGGTTGAATTCACCCCTCCACTTT
-,15,TRBV5-1,TRBD1,TRBJ1-1,CASSLVVTGGTEAFF,TGCGCCAGCAGCTTGGTCGTGACAGGGGGCACTGAAGCTTTCTTT
medium-sized,13,TRBV6-5,TRBD2,TRBJ2-7,CASSFGGAYEQYF,TGTGCCAGCAGTTTCGGGGGGGCCTACGAGCAGTACTTC
once,14,TRBV18,-,TRBJ2-7,CASSEGRETYEQYF,TGTGCCAGCTCCGAGGGCAGGGAAACCTACGAGCAGTACTTC
once,15,TRBV10-3,-,TRBJ1-1,CAISGSDRKNTEAFF,TGTGCCATCAGTGGTAGCGACAGGAAGAACACTGAAGCTTTCTTT